These T cell receptor beta chains were read from a single sample in a study of cytomegalovirus exposure and HLA in healthy donors. Repertoires were generated with immunoSEQ multiplex PCR, while TCRdb's copy carries only in-frame clones and drops some. The data show 200,000 or so clones, about 89% seen once. The sequencing sample was made of PBMCs. Source of these receptors: a woman in her late teens or twenties in good health and CMV-seronegative. The CDR3 runs from the conserved cysteine through the conserved F or W. The order of the fields is V gene, J gene, D gene, CDR3 protein, CDR3 DNA. A D gene is named only where the DNA matches it firmly.

v_gene: TRBV7-2
j_gene: TRBJ2-1
d_gene: .
CDR3aa: CASADQSGDEQFF
CDR3nt: TGTGCCAGCGCGGATCAAAGCGGCGATGAGCAGTTCTTC

v_gene: TRBV12-5
j_gene: TRBJ2-5
d_gene: TRBD2
CDR3aa: CASGSLAGVQETQYF
CDR3nt: TGTGCTAGTGGTTCCCTAGCGGGAGTACAAGAGACCCAGTACTTC

v_gene: TRBV6-1
j_gene: TRBJ1-1
d_gene: .
CDR3aa: CASSSGSLSFSEAFF
CDR3nt: TGTGCCAGCAGTTCAGGGTCGTTAAGTTTTAGTGAAGCTTTCTTT

v_gene: TRBV18
j_gene: TRBJ2-3
d_gene: TRBD2
CDR3aa: CASSPRLAGGGDTQYF
CDR3nt: TGTGCCAGCTCACCGCGACTAGCGGGAGGCGGAGATACGCAGTATTTT

v_gene: TRBV2
j_gene: TRBJ1-1
d_gene: .
CDR3aa: CASIRTENTEAFF
CDR3nt: TGTGCCAGCATAAGGACAGAGAACACTGAAGCTTTCTTT

v_gene: TRBV30
j_gene: TRBJ1-3
d_gene: TRBD1
CDR3aa: CAWSGDRLVDTIYF
CDR3nt: TGTGCCTGGAGTGGGGACAGATTGGTAGACACCATATATTTT

v_gene: TRBV28
j_gene: TRBJ2-1
d_gene: .
CDR3aa: CASSFLRNYNEQFF
CDR3nt: TGTGCCAGCAGTTTCCTGCGGAACTACAATGAGCAGTTCTTC

v_gene: TRBV5-1
j_gene: TRBJ2-7
d_gene: TRBD2
CDR3aa: CASSAGLAGAYEQYF
CDR3nt: TGCGCCAGCAGCGCGGGACTAGCGGGAGCCTACGAGCAGTACTTC

v_gene: TRBV18
j_gene: TRBJ2-2
d_gene: .
CDR3aa: CASSPLTDTGELFF
CDR3nt: TGTGCCAGCTCACCTTTGACTGACACCGGGGAGCTGTTTTTT

v_gene: TRBV10-3
j_gene: TRBJ1-1
d_gene: TRBD1
CDR3aa: CAIMTGPTEAFF
CDR3nt: TGTGCCATCATGACAGGGCCCACTGAAGCTTTCTTT

v_gene: TRBV9
j_gene: TRBJ2-2
d_gene: .
CDR3aa: CASSTTGELFF
CDR3nt: TGTGCCAGCAGCACTACCGGGGAGCTGTTTTTT

v_gene: TRBV7-2
j_gene: TRBJ2-7
d_gene: .
CDR3aa: CASSLAPLSEQYF
CDR3nt: TGTGCCAGCAGCTTAGCGCCCCTGAGCGAGCAGTACTTC

v_gene: TRBV5-4
j_gene: TRBJ2-4
d_gene: TRBD2
CDR3aa: CASSWGLVEAKNIQYF
CDR3nt: TGTGCCAGCAGCTGGGGACTAGTGGAAGCCAAAAACATTCAGTACTTC

v_gene: TRBV27
j_gene: TRBJ2-7
d_gene: TRBD1
CDR3aa: CASSWDRNYEQYF
CDR3nt: TGTGCCAGCAGTTGGGACAGAAACTACGAGCAGTACTTC